This entry lists 29 T cell receptor beta chains sequenced from one sample in a study of blood T cell repertoires in COVID-19. The repertoire was sequenced with immunoSEQ multiplex PCR; TCRdb's copy has only in-frame clones and lacks some. The sample consists of more than 85,000 clones, 80% to 95% of them appearing once. Sequencing input: peripheral blood. These receptors were taken from a woman between 50 and 59 years old with COVID-19, enrolled during active disease.

J is TRBJ1-2 and V is TRBV14, with D tentatively TRBD1 (6 bases). Germline CDR1 reads SGHDN; CDR2 reads FVKESK. The CDR3 length is 15 residues. Trimming removed 4 bases at V and 3 bases at J, with 15 bases between. CDR3 sequence: CASSPGWGGHYGYTF. The CDR3 nucleotides are TGTGCCAGCAGCCCCGGTTGGGGGGGGCACTATGGCTACACCTTC.

This clone was detected only once. The chain combines TRBV5-1 with TRBJ1-1; 8 nucleotides match TRBD1. Losses at the gene ends were 4 bases for V and 4 bases for J; bases not matched to a gene: 9. CDR3 length: 15 amino acids. Germline loops: CDR1 SGHRS, CDR2 YFSETQ. The CDR3 loop is CASSPGQGASTEAFF. CDR3 bases: TGCGCCAGCAGCCCCGGACAGGGTGCAAGCACTGAAGCTTTCTTT.

The rearrangement links TRBV12-3 or TRBV12-4 to TRBJ2-1; 7 nucleotides agree with TRBD1. V gave up 6 bases and J gave up 4 bases; unmatched junction bases: 3. The CDR3 spans 13 residues. The CDR3 DNA sequence: TGTGCCAGCAGACCGGACAGGTACAATGAGCAGTTCTTC. Its translation is CASRPDRYNEQFF.

The rearrangement uses TRBV30 and TRBJ2-1, with 10 bases lining up with TRBD1. This CDR3 comprises 14 residues. The junction had 9 bases not matched to a gene; V was cut back by 5 bases and J by 8 bases. Germline values: CDR1 GTSNPN, CDR2 SVGIG (reference sequence). The CDR3 here is CAWGVGTGDDEQFF. In DNA form, the CDR3 reads TGTGCCTGGGGGGTGGGGACAGGGGACGATGAGCAGTTCTTC.

The chain has TRBV4-1 and TRBJ2-5; the D gene is possibly TRBD2 (6 bases). The CDR3 loop spans 15 amino acids. The V end was cut by 3 bases, the J end by 3 bases, with 14 bases between. Per germline, CDR1 MGHRA and CDR2 YSYEKL. CDR3 coding DNA: TGCGCCAGCAGCCAGTTCAGCGGGTCTGAAGAGACCCAGTACTTC. Translating it yields CASSQFSGSEETQYF.

This rearrangement joins TRBV14 to TRBJ1-6; the D is unclear. CDR1 SGHDN and CDR2 FVKESK come from the germline V gene. Trimming took off 4 bases at V and 0 bases at J, with 7 bases between the two ends. The CDR3 has 15 residues. CDR3 DNA sequence: TGTGCCAGCAGCCCTAGGAGCTCCTATAATTCACCCCTCCACTTT. It specifies CASSPRSSYNSPLHF.

V and J are TRBV11-3 and TRBJ2-3; a weak D match, TRBD1 (6 bases). The CDR3 length is 14 residues. V was cut by 5 bases and J by 1 base, with 10 bases left in between. Germline V gene data show CDR1 as SGHNT and CDR2 as YENEEA. The CDR3 loop is CASSLRTGTDTQYF. The DNA for the CDR3 is TGTGCCAGCAGCCTCCGGACAGGCACAGATACGCAGTATTTT.

The chain is built from TRBV5-1 and TRBJ2-1; 13 bases line up with TRBD2. Germline V lookup: CDR1 SGHRS, CDR2 YFSETQ. This CDR3 has 15 residues. V was pared by 4 bases and J by 12 bases, with 10 bases of the junction left unmatched. CDR3 in amino acids: CASSPGTSGAGWQFF. CDR3 bases: TGCGCCAGCAGCCCCGGGACTAGCGGGGCCGGCTGGCAGTTCTTC.

This chain connects TRBV29-1 to TRBJ2-3; no reliable D call. This CDR3 comprises 12 residues. The V gene lost 1 base and the J gene lost 3 bases, with 5 bases spanning the gap. Germline CDR1 reads SQVTM; CDR2 reads ANQGSEA. The CDR3 loop is CSVEGSTDTQYF. CDR3 in DNA: TGCAGCGTTGAAGGGAGTACAGATACGCAGTATTTT.

The chain employs TRBV10-2 and TRBJ1-2; D call uncertain. Germline-derived CDR1 and CDR2 are WSHSY and SAAADI. This CDR3 spans 14 amino acids. V lost 6 bases, J lost 4 bases, and 15 bases lay in between. This chain's CDR3 is CASREAVHLYGYTF. CDR3 DNA sequence: TGCGCCAGCAGGGAGGCAGTCCACCTCTATGGCTACACCTTC.

In the case of this clone: The identical CDR3 is also encoded by other nucleotide sequences in the sample. V and J are TRBV11-2 and TRBJ1-2; tentative D call: TRBD1 (6 bases). The CDR3 is 11 amino acids. The V and J ends lost 3 bases and 8 bases respectively, with 7 bases between them. The V gene's germline CDR1 is SGHAT and CDR2 FQNNGV. The CDR3 nucleotides are TGTGCCAGCAGCTTTAGGGGGGGCTACACCTTC. Its translation: CASSFRGGYTF.

The CDR3 bases are TGTGCCACCACAGGGGTCCAGAACACTGAAGCTTTCTTT. Protein: CATTGVQNTEAFF. The rearrangement links TRBV10-3 to TRBJ1-1; 7 bases line up with TRBD1. The CDR3 covers 13 residues. V gave up 10 bases and J gave up 1 base; unmatched junction bases: 6. Germline V gives CDR1 ENHRY, CDR2 SYGVKD.

The chain has TRBV10-3 and TRBJ1-1, with D perhaps TRBD1 (6 bases). V was clipped by 6 bases and J by 0 bases, with 11 bases between them. Germline CDR1 and CDR2: ENHRY and SYGVKD. The length of the CDR3 is 14 residues. CDR3 amino acids: CAIREQGLNTEAFF. CDR3 bases: TGTGCCATCAGGGAGCAGGGGCTGAACACTGAAGCTTTCTTT.

Concerning this clone itself: Distinct nucleotide sequences in the sample also encode this CDR3. The rearrangement uses TRBV19 and TRBJ1-5; D unclear. V shed 7 bases and J shed 3 bases, with 7 bases lying between them. The CDR3 runs 12 residues. Per the germline V gene, CDR1 is LNHDA and CDR2 is SQIVND (reference sequence). The CDR3 DNA reads as TGTGCCAGTACGGTATCCAATCAGCCCCAGCATTTT. Amino acid sequence: CASTVSNQPQHF.

This clone was picked up a small number of times. V gene TRBV2 combines with J gene TRBJ1-4; TRBD1 is a possible D gene (6 bases). Between the trimmed V and J ends, which lost 6 bases and 8 bases, there was a span of 16 bases. This CDR3 region has 14 residues. Germline V CDR1 and CDR2: SNHLY, FYNNEI. In DNA form, the CDR3 reads TGTGCCAGCAGCGGGACACCCATAATGGAAAAACTGTTTTTT. Protein sequence: CASSGTPIMEKLFF.

The chain recombines TRBV6-6 with TRBJ1-1; D is unclear. The germline V gene has CDR1 MNHNY and CDR2 SVGAGI (reference sequence). V was trimmed by 2 bases and J by 1 base, leaving 11 bases between them. The CDR3 has 15 residues. The CDR3 spells CASSYRDGWNTEAFF. The CDR3 nucleotides read TGTGCCAGCAGTTACCGCGACGGGTGGAACACTGAAGCTTTCTTT.

This rearrangement joins TRBV6-1 to TRBJ1-6, with no clear D. Germline V lookup: CDR1 MNHNS, CDR2 SASEGT. The CDR3 sequence is 17 residues long. The germline V and J ends were trimmed by 3 bases and 0 bases, with 12 bases remaining between them. The CDR3 sequence: CASSENSLSSYNSPLHF. Written as DNA, the CDR3 is TGTGCCAGCAGTGAGAACAGTCTAAGCTCCTATAATTCACCCCTCCACTTT.

This chain uses TRBV30 with TRBJ2-7, with D perhaps matching TRBD2 (6 bases). This CDR3 is 13 amino acids long. The germline gives CDR1 GTSNPN, CDR2 SVGIG (reference sequence). V was pared by 2 bases and J by 3 bases, with 11 bases between. In nucleotides, the CDR3 is TGTGCCTGGAGTTCTGGACTATTCTACGAGCAGTACGTC. This sequence encodes CAWSSGLFYEQYV.

The CDR3 DNA reads TGTGCCAGCAGCCGGACAGGAACGAACACTGAAGCTTTCTTT. The encoded protein is CASSRTGTNTEAFF. V is TRBV9 and J is TRBJ1-1, with 7 nucleotides matching TRBD1. CDR3 length equals 14 residues. Germline V gene sequence: CDR1 SGDLS, CDR2 YYNGEE. V was pared by 4 bases and J by 1 base, with 4 bases of the junction left unmatched. Full variable domain (outside the CDR3, taken from reference TRBV9 and TRBJ1-1): DSGVTQTPKHLITATGQRVTLRCSPRSGDLSVYWYQQSLDQGLQFLIQYYNGEERAKGNILERFSAQQFPDLHSELNLSSLELGDSALYFCASSRTGTNTEAFFGQGTRLTVV.

V usage is TRBV7-2 and J usage is TRBJ2-1; 7 bases are shared with TRBD2. The ends lost 4 bases at V and 0 bases at J; junction bases unmatched: 9. The CDR3 has 17 amino acids. The V gene's germline CDR1 is SGHTA and CDR2 FQGNSA. This chain's CDR3 is CASSYTSGANSYNEQFF. Here the CDR3 DNA reads TGTGCCAGCAGCTATACGAGCGGGGCCAACTCCTACAATGAGCAGTTCTTC.

This chain links TRBV10-3 with TRBJ1-2; D ambiguous. V was clipped by 4 bases and J by 0 bases, with 6 bases between them. The CDR3 covers 13 residues. Germline values: CDR1 ENHRY, CDR2 SYGVKD. The CDR3 sequence is CAISGSPNYGYTF. DNA for the CDR3: TGTGCCATCAGTGGTAGTCCTAACTATGGCTACACCTTC.

V and J are TRBV27 and TRBJ2-5, with 10 bases fitting TRBD2. The CDR3 consists of 15 residues. J was trimmed by 4 bases and V by 3 bases; bases with no gene match: 5. From germline, CDR1 is MNHEY and CDR2 SMNVEV (reference sequence). CDR3 DNA sequence: TGTGCCAGCAGTTTTAGGAAGCGGGGGGGAGAGACCCAGTACTTC. Protein sequence: CASSFRKRGGETQYF.

The chain carries TRBV19 and TRBJ1-1, with TRBD1 matching over 8 bases. This CDR3 contains 14 residues. Germline lookup yields CDR1 LNHDA and CDR2 SQIVND (reference sequence). The junction had 8 bases not matched to a gene; V was cut back by 0 bases and J by 11 bases. CDR3 region: CASSIDSGGQDAFF. The CDR3 DNA follows: TGTGCCAGTAGTATAGATTCAGGGGGCCAGGATGCTTTCTTT.

The genes are TRBV19 and TRBJ1-2, with TRBD1 identical over 8 bases. This CDR3 spans 15 amino acids. V lost 6 bases, J lost 3 bases, and 9 bases stayed unmatched. CDR1 and CDR2 (germline): LNHDA, SQIVND (reference sequence). CDR3 nucleotide sequence: TGTGCCAGTAGGCCAAGGACAGGGCAAGACTATGGCTACACCTTC. Translated: CASRPRTGQDYGYTF.

This clone appeared a few times. The chain employs TRBV5-6 and TRBJ1-1; D ambiguous. The V gene lost 6 bases and the J gene lost 0 bases, with 9 bases spanning the gap. Germline V CDR1 and CDR2: SGHDT, YYEEEE. The CDR3 spans 13 residues. The CDR3 is CASTPGMNTEAFF. CDR3 in DNA: TGTGCCAGCACCCCCGGGATGAACACTGAAGCTTTCTTT.

The chain is built from TRBV30 and TRBJ1-6, with 9 positions matching TRBD1. The CDR3 has 14 residues. The germline CDR1 and CDR2 sequences are GTSNPN and SVGIG (reference sequence). V lost 3 bases and J lost 10; bases outside the gene matches: 7. CDR3 in DNA: TGTGCCTGGAGCAGAGGACAGGGGCAGTCACCCCTCCACTTT. It specifies CAWSRGQGQSPLHF.

The chain links TRBV10-2 to TRBJ1-1, with 7 bases lining up with TRBD1. Losses at the gene ends were 8 bases for V and 9 bases for J; bases not matched to a gene: 9. CDR1 and CDR2 from the germline V gene are WSHSY and SAAADI. The CDR3 is made up of 12 amino acids. The CDR3 region has the DNA TGCGCCAGCGGGGACAGTTATCCTAAAGCTTTCTTT. Protein product: CASGDSYPKAFF.

V is TRBV15 and J is TRBJ2-1; possibly TRBD2 for D (6 bases). This CDR3 region has 13 residues. Germline V gene lookup returns CDR1 LNHNV and CDR2 YYDKDF (reference sequence). Trimming shortened V by 8 bases and J by 7 bases, and 15 bases separated the two germline ends. CDR3 sequence reads: CATDPRAGNEQFF. The CDR3 nucleotides read TGTGCCACCGACCCTCGGGCGGGGAATGAGCAGTTCTTC.

J is TRBJ1-1 and V is TRBV5-1; 8 bases are shared with TRBD1. V shed 0 bases and J 1 base; nucleotides not matched to a gene: 2. The germline gives CDR1 SGHRS, CDR2 YFSETQ. The CDR3 length is 15 residues. CDR3 region: CASSLGDRQNTEAFF. In nucleotides, the CDR3 is TGCGCCAGCAGCTTGGGGGACAGGCAGAACACTGAAGCTTTCTTT.